This T cell receptor (beta chain) was captured in a study of cytomegalovirus exposure and HLA in healthy donors. The overall study: About four fifths of 350 to 400 genotyped donors fell in the Caucasian-associated ancestry cluster. Overall study findings and caveats: Reports described diagnosis of cytomegalovirus status by the classifier as highly specific and sensitive. Compared with the roughly 700-donor mean, an Asian-associated ancestry cluster reportedly had fewer N-insertions, according to a later analysis. Sequencing probably produced one cluster of sequence variants that were highly shared.

Primers for the PCR totalled 60 Vbeta and 13 Jbeta. TCRdb keeps only in-frame clones here, not all; method: immunoSEQ multiplex PCR. Of some 220,000 clones listed, 77% are singletons. Deletions cut 2 bases from V and 9 bases from J, with 7 bases between. The CDR3 extends over 11 amino acids. Germline CDR1 is MNHEY and CDR2 is SMNVEV (reference sequence). Points on this clone: Its target is not known.

This TCR was sampled from a woman aged 60-70 years in good health and CMV-seropositive. The sample was PBMCs. The gene calls are TRBV27 and TRBJ2-5; unclear D gene. In DNA, the CDR3 is TGTGCCAGCAGTTTAGTGGTAGCCCAGTACTTC. It specifies CASSLVVAQYF.